This T cell receptor (beta chain) was obtained from a study of OX40 agonist ivuxolimab in advanced cancers. The table came from immunoSEQ multiplex PCR; TCRdb's copy has only in-frame clones and leaves some out. In the table there are approximately 160,000 clones, 94% of which are singletons. The CDR3 sequence is 15 residues long. V shed 5 bases and J shed 3 bases, with 16 bases lying between them. The V gene's germline CDR1 is MNHEY and CDR2 SVGAGI. The specimen was CD4+ or CD8+ T cells sorted from blood, collected in a trial of the OX40 agonist ivuxolimab. The sequence was collected from an adult with an advanced solid tumor such as melanoma, head and neck, liver or kidney cancer. The chain carries TRBV6-5 and TRBJ1-2; unclear D gene. The CDR3 protein is CASSAKGAPDYGYTF. The CDR3 bases are TGTGCCAGCAGTGCCAAGGGTGCCCCAGACTATGGCTACACCTTC.